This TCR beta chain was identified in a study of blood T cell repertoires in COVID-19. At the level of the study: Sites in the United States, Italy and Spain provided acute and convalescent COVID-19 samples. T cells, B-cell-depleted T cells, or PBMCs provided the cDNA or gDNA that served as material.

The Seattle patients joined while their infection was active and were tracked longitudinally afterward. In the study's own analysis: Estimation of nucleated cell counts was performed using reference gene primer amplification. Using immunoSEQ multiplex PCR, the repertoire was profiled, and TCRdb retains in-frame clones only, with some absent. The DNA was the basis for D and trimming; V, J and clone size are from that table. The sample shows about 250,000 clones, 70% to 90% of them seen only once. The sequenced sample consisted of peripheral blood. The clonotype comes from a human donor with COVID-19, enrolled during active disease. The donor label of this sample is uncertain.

CDR3 sequence reads: CASSFAGTSGRTTYNEQFF. CDR3 nucleotides: TGCGCCAGCAGCTTCGCCGGGACTAGCGGGAGGACGACCTACAATGAGCAGTTCTTC. The chain recombines TRBV5-1 with TRBJ2-1; TRBD2 matches 15 bases. Germline V gene sequence: CDR1 SGHRS, CDR2 YFSETQ. This CDR3 has 19 residues. J gave up 2 bases and V 2 bases, and 8 bases lay outside the gene matches.